The 10 T cell receptor beta chains below all came from one sample that was sequenced in a study of blood T cells in healthy people across ages. A second PCR of roughly 7 to 11 cycles used a sample-barcoded 5' primer and a J-beta primer mix. TCRdb reprocessed the 5' RACE reads via MiXCR and lists one record per CDR3 protein. Of almost 800,000 distinct CDR3 sequences in the sample, roughly 60% were seen once. The sequenced sample was blood. These receptors were collected from a man younger than 40 in good health.

In this sample, this clonotype turned up a few times. This sequence joins TRBV6-5 and TRBJ1-1; D is possibly TRBD1 (5 bases). Trimming removed 6 bases at V and 12 bases at J, with 17 bases between. The CDR3 has 12 amino acids. CDR1 and CDR2 (germline): MNHEY, SVGAGI. The CDR3: CASSPGHLATFF. The CDR3 region has the DNA TGTGCCAGCAGCCCCGGACACCTCGCAACTTTCTTT.

The V call is TRBV5-1, the J call TRBJ1-1; D is ambiguous. Germline lookup yields CDR1 SGHRS and CDR2 YFSETQ. Between the trimmed V and J ends, which lost 4 bases and 2 bases, there was a span of 15 bases. The CDR3 has 15 amino acids. In nucleotides, the CDR3 is TGCGCCAGCAGCCTTATTGGAACCAGCAACACTGAAGCTTTCTTT. It encodes CASSLIGTSNTEAFF.

The chain has TRBV24-1 and TRBJ2-5, with unresolved D. The V and J ends lost 3 bases and 4 bases respectively, with 11 bases between them. Germline values: CDR1 KGHDR, CDR2 SFDVKD. CDR3 length equals 14 residues. The CDR3 sequence is CATSDSSLGETQYF. The CDR3 DNA sequence: TGTGCCACCAGTGATAGTAGTTTAGGAGAGACCCAGTACTTC.

The chain has TRBV20-1 and TRBJ2-7, with 10 bases aligning to TRBD2. CDR1 and CDR2 from the germline V gene are DFQATT and SNEGSKA (reference sequence). This CDR3 is 14 amino acids long. J was trimmed by 0 bases and V by 2 bases; bases with no gene match: 1. CDR3 sequence (DNA): TGCAGTGCTAGACTAGCGGGAGACTCCTACGAGCAGTACTTC. Translated: CSARLAGDSYEQYF.

J is TRBJ1-4 and V is TRBV14, with D perhaps TRBD1 (5 bases). Germline V gene data show CDR1 as SGHDN and CDR2 as FVKESK. The CDR3 loop spans 12 amino acids. The V and J ends lost 3 bases and 13 bases respectively, with 12 bases between them. CDR3 in amino acids: CASSHGSTALFF. The CDR3 DNA reads TGTGCCAGCAGCCATGGGTCGACAGCACTGTTTTTT.

The chain uses TRBV7-2 and TRBJ1-5; 7 nucleotides match TRBD1. Germline V gives CDR1 SGHTA, CDR2 FQGNSA. This CDR3 is 17 amino acids long. V gave up 5 bases and J gave up 4 bases; unmatched junction bases: 14. CDR3 in DNA: TGTGCCAGCAGCCCTCGTGGAGCCAGGGGGTTTAATCAGCCCCAGCATTTT. This codes for CASSPRGARGFNQPQHF.

The V and J genes are TRBV4-2 and TRBJ2-5; D not resolved. Germline V gene data show CDR1 as LGHNA and CDR2 as YNFKEQ. The CDR3 is made up of 14 amino acids. The V end lost 4 bases, the J end lost 3 bases, and 12 bases lay between the germline ends. The CDR3 DNA follows: TGTGCCAGCAGCCTCCCAGGCATGAAAGAGACCCAGTACTTC. Translating gives CASSLPGMKETQYF.

The J gene is TRBJ2-5, the V gene TRBV7-9; possible D gene TRBD2, 6 bases. The germline V gene has CDR1 SEHNR and CDR2 FQNEAQ (reference sequence). Trimming shortened V by 1 base and J by 2 bases, and 14 bases separated the two germline ends. This CDR3 is 16 amino acids long. CDR3 nucleotide sequence: TGTGCCAGCAGCTTAGGGGCTAGTGCGGGACAAGAGACCCAGTACTTC. It encodes CASSLGASAGQETQYF.

The chain combines TRBV20-1 with TRBJ2-5; 9 nucleotides align to TRBD1. The J call may be mistaken, given a closer DNA end match to TRBJ2-7. Germline CDR1 reads DFQATT; CDR2 reads SNEGSKA (reference sequence). This CDR3 is 13 amino acids long. CDR3 in amino acids: CSLLTDRGYEQYF. The CDR3 DNA reads as TGCAGTCTTCTCACGGACAGGGGATACGAGCAGTACTTC.

This sequence joins TRBV27 and TRBJ1-2; D unresolved. The CDR3 contains 17 residues. The ends were cut back, 6 bases at V and 3 bases at J, with 23 bases in the middle. CDR1 is MNHEY and CDR2 is SMNVEV in the germline V gene (reference sequence). CDR3 region: CASSPNGGPGNHYGYTF. CDR3 DNA: TGTGCCAGCAGCCCAAACGGCGGACCCGGGAACCACTATGGCTACACCTTC.